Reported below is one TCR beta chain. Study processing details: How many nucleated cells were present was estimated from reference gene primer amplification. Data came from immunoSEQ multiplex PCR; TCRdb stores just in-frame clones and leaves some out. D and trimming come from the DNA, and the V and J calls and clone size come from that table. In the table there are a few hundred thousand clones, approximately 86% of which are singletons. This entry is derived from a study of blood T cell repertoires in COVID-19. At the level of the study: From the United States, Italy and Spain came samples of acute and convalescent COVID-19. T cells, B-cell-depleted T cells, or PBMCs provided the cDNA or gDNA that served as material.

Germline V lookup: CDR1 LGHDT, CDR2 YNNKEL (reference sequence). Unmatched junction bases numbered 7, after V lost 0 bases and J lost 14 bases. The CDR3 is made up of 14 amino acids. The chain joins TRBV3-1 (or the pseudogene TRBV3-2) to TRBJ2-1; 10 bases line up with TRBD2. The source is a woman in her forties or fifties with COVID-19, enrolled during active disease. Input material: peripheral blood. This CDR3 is CASSQEVSGGEKFF. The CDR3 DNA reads TGTGCCAGCAGCCAAGAAGTAAGCGGGGGGGAGAAGTTCTTC.